This T cell receptor beta chain was observed in a study of regulatory T cells in long-lasting Graves disease. The TCR beta library used iRepertoire HTBI primers with Arm-PCR amplification of CDR3. TCRdb redid the calling of the multiplex PCR reads with MiXCR, one entry per CDR3 protein. The repertoire holds around 460,000 distinct CDR3 sequences, with around a fifth as singletons. This CDR3 is 13 amino acids long. The germline V and J ends were trimmed by 0 bases and 4 bases, with 7 bases remaining between them. Germline V gives CDR1 PRHDT, CDR2 FYEKMQ (reference sequence). This sample's time point: persistent/refractory GD, antithyroid drugs over 5 years with positive TRAb. The TCR library was made from RNA extracted from PBMCs.

The genes are TRBV13 and TRBJ2-7; D not resolved. The sequence was collected from a female donor with Graves disease. The input for sequencing was peripheral blood mononuclear cells (PBMCs), taken when the disease was refractory, from a patient treated with antithyroid drugs. CDR3 nucleotides: TGTGCCAGCAGCTTAGGTGGAGAGTACGAGCAGTACTTC. Translating it yields CASSLGGEYEQYF.